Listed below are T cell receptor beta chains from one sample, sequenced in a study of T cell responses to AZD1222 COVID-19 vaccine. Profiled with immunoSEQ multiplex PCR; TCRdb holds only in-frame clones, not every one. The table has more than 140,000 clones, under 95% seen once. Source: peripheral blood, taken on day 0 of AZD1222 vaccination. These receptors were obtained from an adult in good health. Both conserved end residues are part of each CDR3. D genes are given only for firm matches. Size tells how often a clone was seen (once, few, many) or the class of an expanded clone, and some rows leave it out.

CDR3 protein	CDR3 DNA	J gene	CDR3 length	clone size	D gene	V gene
CASSANRATNEKLFF	TGTGCCAGCAGTGCAAACAGGGCTACTAATGAAAAACTGTTTTTT	TRBJ1-4	15	few	-	TRBV2
CASRGWAVSSYNEQFF	TGTGCCAGCAGGGGATGGGCGGTTAGCTCCTACAATGAGCAGTTCTTC	TRBJ2-1	16	-	-	TRBV7-9
CANRKQEFSPLHF	TGTGCCAACCGAAAACAGGAATTTTCACCCCTCCACTTT	TRBJ1-6	13	-	-	TRBV25-1
CASTPTGQETQYF	TGTGCCAGCACCCCTACGGGCCAAGAGACCCAGTACTTC	TRBJ2-5	13	-	-	TRBV7-9
CASSVGGTGANVLTF	TGTGCCAGCAGCGTAGGGGGAACTGGGGCCAACGTCCTGACTTTC	TRBJ2-6	15	-	-	TRBV9
CASGDRPNEKLFF	TGTGCCAGCGGGGACAGACCAAATGAAAAACTGTTTTTT	TRBJ1-4	13	-	TRBD1	TRBV2
CASSYSSYNEQFF	TGTGCCAGCAGTTACTCGTCGTACAATGAGCAGTTCTTC	TRBJ2-1	13	-	-	TRBV6-5
CASSPGGNQPQHF	TGTGCCAGCAGTCCCGGGGGCAATCAGCCCCAGCATTTT	TRBJ1-5	13	-	-	TRBV28
CASSFTGQEKHF	TGTGCCAGCAGCTTCACGGGACAGGAGAAACATTTT	TRBJ1-5	12	once	TRBD1	TRBV7-9
CASSEYRGGYTF	TGTGCCAGCAGTGAATACAGGGGGGGCTACACCTTC	TRBJ1-2	12	-	TRBD1	TRBV25-1
CASSIGGQVKETQYF	TGTGCCAGTAGTATAGGAGGTCAGGTAAAAGAGACCCAGTACTTC	TRBJ2-5	15	-	-	TRBV19
CASSEKTSGSGEQYF	TGTGCCAGCAGTGAAAAGACTAGCGGGAGTGGCGAGCAGTACTTC	TRBJ2-7	15	-	TRBD2	TRBV6-1
CASSPLPGTGSSPLHF	TGCGCCAGCAGCCCCCTACCCGGGACGGGATCTTCACCCCTCCACTTT	TRBJ1-6	16	-	-	TRBV4-3
CASSQAGNGYEQYF	TGCGCCAGCAGCCAGGCAGGGAATGGATACGAGCAGTACTTC	TRBJ2-7	14	-	-	TRBV4-3
CASRQTGTDTQYF	TGTGCCAGCAGACAGACAGGCACAGATACGCAGTATTTT	TRBJ2-3	13	-	-	TRBV5-8
CASGLAGNTGELFF	TGTGCCAGCGGACTAGCGGGGAACACCGGGGAGCTGTTTTTT	TRBJ2-2	14	-	TRBD2	TRBV28
CASSSLGFGELFF	TGCGCCAGCAGCAGCCTCGGGTTCGGGGAGCTGTTTTTT	TRBJ2-2	13	-	-	TRBV5-1
CASSLGGTSAIQETQYF	TGTGCCAGCAGCTTAGGGGGGACTAGCGCGATCCAAGAGACCCAGTACTTC	TRBJ2-5	17	-	TRBD2	TRBV7-9
CASSQDQPQHF	TGTGCCAGCAGCCAAGATCAGCCCCAGCATTTT	TRBJ1-5	11	-	-	TRBV3-1/TRBV3-2
CASSLAGINSPLHF	TGTGCCAGCAGTTTGGCAGGGATTAATTCACCCCTCCACTTT	TRBJ1-6	14	-	-	TRBV28
CASSTRQGPEKLFF	TGTGCCAGCAGCACCCGACAGGGGCCTGAAAAACTGTTTTTT	TRBJ1-4	14	once	TRBD1	TRBV9
CAEGVSYNSPLHF	TGTGCCGAAGGGGTTTCATATAATTCACCCCTCCACTTT	TRBJ1-6	13	-	-	TRBV28
CASSQGRGRTWNTIYF	TGTGCCAGCAGCCAAGGCAGGGGGCGGACTTGGAACACCATATATTTT	TRBJ1-3	16	-	TRBD1	TRBV3-1/TRBV3-2
CASSAAGGGPSSGANVLTF	TGTGCCAGCAGCGCGGCGGGGGGCGGCCCTTCATCTGGGGCCAACGTCCTGACTTTC	TRBJ2-6	19	-	TRBD2	TRBV7-9
CASSLKPSGRMGNTIYF	TGTGCCAGCAGTCTTAAACCTTCCGGGAGAATGGGAAACACCATATATTTT	TRBJ1-3	17	-	-	TRBV6-2/TRBV6-3
CASSLGAGGNTEAFF	TGTGCCAGCTCACTGGGTGCAGGGGGGAACACTGAAGCTTTCTTT	TRBJ1-1	15	-	TRBD1	TRBV18
CASSSRDRGEAFF	TGTGCCAGCAGTTCCCGGGACAGAGGCGAAGCTTTCTTT	TRBJ1-1	13	-	TRBD1	TRBV6-5
CASGEEGNNSPLHF	TGTGCCAGCGGCGAGGAGGGAAATAATTCACCCCTCCACTTT	TRBJ1-6	14	once	-	TRBV2
CASSHRGLGSQPQHF	TGTGCCAGTAGTCACAGGGGGCTTGGGTCTCAGCCCCAGCATTTT	TRBJ1-5	15	-	TRBD1	TRBV19
CASSWTGVTEAFF	TGTGCCAGCAGCTGGACAGGGGTCACTGAAGCTTTCTTT	TRBJ1-1	13	-	TRBD1	TRBV6-5
CASSPGEGTYNEQFF	TGTGCCAGCAGCCCAGGGGAGGGCACATACAATGAGCAGTTCTTC	TRBJ2-1	15	-	-	TRBV9
CASSSGTSGDRGGSLDEQYF	TGTGCCAGCTCATCAGGGACTAGCGGGGATCGCGGCGGGTCTTTGGACGAGCAGTACTTC	TRBJ2-7	20	-	TRBD2	TRBV18
CASSHPFDTQYF	TGTGCCAGCAGCCATCCGTTCGATACGCAGTATTTT	TRBJ2-3	12	-	-	TRBV3-1/TRBV3-2
CASRTGGTEAFF	TGTGCCAGCAGGACAGGGGGGACTGAAGCTTTCTTT	TRBJ1-1	12	-	TRBD1	TRBV28
CASSLVGSRAHNEQFF	TGTGCCAGCAGTTTAGTAGGGAGTAGGGCACACAATGAGCAGTTCTTC	TRBJ2-1	16	-	-	TRBV28
CASSFGLADKQYF	TGTGCCAGCAGCTTTGGACTAGCGGATAAGCAGTACTTC	TRBJ2-7	13	few	TRBD2	TRBV7-9
CASSIQGYEQYF	TGTGCCAGTAGTATTCAGGGTTACGAGCAGTACTTC	TRBJ2-7	12	once	-	TRBV19
CASSEDRGQNQPQHF	TGTGCCAGCAGCGAGGACAGGGGCCAAAATCAGCCCCAGCATTTT	TRBJ1-5	15	-	TRBD1	TRBV7-2
CASSLGGAGNTGELFF	TGTGCCAGCAGCTTAGGAGGGGCCGGGAACACCGGGGAGCTGTTTTTT	TRBJ2-2	16	-	-	TRBV7-3
CASSPGQGNSPLHF	TGCGCCAGCAGCCCGGGACAGGGGAATTCACCCCTCCACTTT	TRBJ1-6	14	once	TRBD1	TRBV5-1
CASSLYGGGLTDTQYF	TGTGCCAGCAGCCTATACGGGGGAGGGCTCACAGATACGCAGTATTTT	TRBJ2-3	16	-	TRBD2	TRBV7-3
CASRSRGANVLTF	TGTGCCAGCAGGTCACGGGGGGCCAACGTCCTGACTTTC	TRBJ2-6	13	-	-	TRBV7-3
CASSLTGDHYGYTF	TGTGCCAGCAGTTTGACAGGGGATCACTATGGCTACACCTTC	TRBJ1-2	14	-	TRBD1	TRBV28
CAWSAKRGREKLFF	TGTGCCTGGAGCGCGAAAAGGGGGCGTGAAAAACTGTTTTTT	TRBJ1-4	14	-	TRBD1	TRBV30
CASSTHAGTGANYGYTF	TGCGCCAGCAGCACACACGCCGGGACCGGAGCTAACTATGGCTACACCTTC	TRBJ1-2	17	-	-	TRBV5-1
CAASSAGASNAEAFF	TGTGCCGCGAGTTCCGCGGGGGCGAGCAACGCTGAAGCTTTCTTT	TRBJ1-1	15	-	-	TRBV6-6
CATSDPGLAGDGFPADYEQYF	TGTGCCACCAGTGATCCGGGACTAGCGGGAGACGGGTTTCCCGCGGACTACGAGCAGTACTTC	TRBJ2-7	21	-	TRBD2	TRBV24-1
CASSPNRDSLNYGYTF	TGTGCCAGCAGTCCTAACCGGGACAGCTTAAACTATGGCTACACCTTC	TRBJ1-2	16	-	TRBD1	TRBV28
CASSQLAGAAYEQYF	TGTGCCAGCAGCCAACTAGCGGGGGCCGCCTACGAGCAGTACTTC	TRBJ2-7	15	once	TRBD2	TRBV3-1/TRBV3-2
CASSPWGSGSLNIQYF	TGTGCCAGCAGTCCCTGGGGTAGCGGGAGTTTAAACATTCAGTACTTC	TRBJ2-4	16	-	TRBD2	TRBV28
CASSATSGSYNEQFF	TGTGCCAGTAGCGCGACTAGCGGGAGTTATAATGAGCAGTTCTTC	TRBJ2-1	15	many	TRBD2	TRBV19
CAISENLAGAETQYF	TGTGCCATCAGTGAGAACCTAGCGGGGGCAGAGACCCAGTACTTC	TRBJ2-5	15	-	TRBD2	TRBV10-3
CASSFPLGQGVDYGYTF	TGTGCCAGCAGTTTCCCGCTGGGACAGGGGGTGGACTATGGCTACACCTTC	TRBJ1-2	17	-	TRBD1	TRBV28
CASSPEREQFF	TGTGCCAGCAGCCCGGAACGTGAGCAGTTCTTC	TRBJ2-1	11	-	-	TRBV12-3/TRBV12-4
CAISESLAGDEQFF	TGTGCCATCAGTGAGTCATTAGCGGGAGATGAGCAGTTCTTC	TRBJ2-1	14	-	TRBD2	TRBV10-3
CASSRGEFYNEQFF	TGTGCCAGTAGTCGGGGGGAGTTCTACAATGAGCAGTTCTTC	TRBJ2-1	14	-	TRBD2	TRBV19
CASRTLTGRDGYTF	TGTGCCAGCAGGACACTGACCGGGCGCGATGGCTACACCTTC	TRBJ1-2	14	-	-	TRBV6-6